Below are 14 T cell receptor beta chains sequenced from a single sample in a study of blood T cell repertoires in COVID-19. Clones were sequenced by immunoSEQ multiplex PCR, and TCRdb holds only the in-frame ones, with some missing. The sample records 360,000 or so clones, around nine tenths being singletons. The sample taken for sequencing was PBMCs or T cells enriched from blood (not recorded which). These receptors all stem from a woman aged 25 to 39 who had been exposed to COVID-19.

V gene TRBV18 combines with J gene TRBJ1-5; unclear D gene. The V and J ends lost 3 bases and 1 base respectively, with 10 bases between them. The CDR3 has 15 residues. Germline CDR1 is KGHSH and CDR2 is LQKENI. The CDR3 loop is CASSPQALSNQPQHF. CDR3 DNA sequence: TGTGCCAGCTCACCGCAGGCCCTGAGCAATCAGCCCCAGCATTTT.

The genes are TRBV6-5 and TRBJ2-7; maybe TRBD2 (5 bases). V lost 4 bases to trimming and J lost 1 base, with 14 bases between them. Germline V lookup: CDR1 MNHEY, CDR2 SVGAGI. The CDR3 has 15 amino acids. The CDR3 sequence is CASSSGLEVSYEQYF. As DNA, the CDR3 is TGTGCCAGCAGTTCCGGACTCGAGGTTTCCTACGAGCAGTACTTC.

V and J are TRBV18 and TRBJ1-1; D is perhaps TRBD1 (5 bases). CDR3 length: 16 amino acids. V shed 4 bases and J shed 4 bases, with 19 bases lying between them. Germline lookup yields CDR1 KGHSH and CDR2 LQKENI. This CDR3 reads CASSQGAIQLGTEAFF. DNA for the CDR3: TGTGCCAGCTCACAAGGGGCCATCCAGCTCGGCACTGAAGCTTTCTTT.

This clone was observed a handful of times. Written as DNA, the CDR3 is TGTGCCAGTAGTAGACTAGCGGCTTCCTACGAGCAGTACTTC. Translating it yields CASSRLAASYEQYF. The chain links TRBV19 to TRBJ2-7; 9 bases line up with TRBD2. Per the germline V gene, CDR1 is LNHDA and CDR2 is SQIVND (reference sequence). The V gene end was trimmed by 4 bases and the J gene end by 1 base; junction bases not matched to a gene: 2. This CDR3 has 14 residues.

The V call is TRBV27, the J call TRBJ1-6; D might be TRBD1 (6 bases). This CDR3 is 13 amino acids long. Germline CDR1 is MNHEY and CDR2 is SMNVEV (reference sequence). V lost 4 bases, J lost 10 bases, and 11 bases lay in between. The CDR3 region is CASSSRGSSPLHF. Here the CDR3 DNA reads TGTGCCAGCAGTTCCAGGGGAAGCTCACCCCTCCACTTT.

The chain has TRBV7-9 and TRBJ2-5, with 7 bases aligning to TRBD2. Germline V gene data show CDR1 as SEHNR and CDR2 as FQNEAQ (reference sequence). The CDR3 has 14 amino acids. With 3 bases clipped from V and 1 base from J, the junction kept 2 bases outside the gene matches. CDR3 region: CASSFPGGQETQYF. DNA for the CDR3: TGTGCCAGCAGCTTCCCGGGGGGCCAAGAGACCCAGTACTTC.

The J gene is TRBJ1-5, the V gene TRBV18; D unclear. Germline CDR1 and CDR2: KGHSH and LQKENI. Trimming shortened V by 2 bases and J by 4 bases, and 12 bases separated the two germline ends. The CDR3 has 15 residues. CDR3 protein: CASSPTGPGNQPQHF. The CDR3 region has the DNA TGTGCCAGCTCACCAACCGGCCCGGGGAATCAGCCCCAGCATTTT.

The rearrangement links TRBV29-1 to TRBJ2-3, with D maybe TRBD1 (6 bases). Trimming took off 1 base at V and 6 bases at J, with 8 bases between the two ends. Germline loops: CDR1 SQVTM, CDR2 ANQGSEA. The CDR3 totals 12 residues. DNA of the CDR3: TGCAGCGTTGAAGGAGGGGGTGATACGCAGTATTTT. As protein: CSVEGGGDTQYF.

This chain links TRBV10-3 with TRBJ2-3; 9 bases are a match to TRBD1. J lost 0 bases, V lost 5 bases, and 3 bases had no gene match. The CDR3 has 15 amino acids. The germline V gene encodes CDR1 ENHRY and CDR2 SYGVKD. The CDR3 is CAISRTGASTDTQYF. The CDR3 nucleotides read TGTGCCATCAGTCGGACAGGGGCGAGCACAGATACGCAGTATTTT.

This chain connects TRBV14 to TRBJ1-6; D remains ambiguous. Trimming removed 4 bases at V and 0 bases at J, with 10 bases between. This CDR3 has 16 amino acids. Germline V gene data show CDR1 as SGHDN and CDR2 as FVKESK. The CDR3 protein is CASSPLGSSYNSPLHF. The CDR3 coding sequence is TGTGCCAGCAGCCCCTTGGGCAGCTCCTATAATTCACCCCTCCACTTT.

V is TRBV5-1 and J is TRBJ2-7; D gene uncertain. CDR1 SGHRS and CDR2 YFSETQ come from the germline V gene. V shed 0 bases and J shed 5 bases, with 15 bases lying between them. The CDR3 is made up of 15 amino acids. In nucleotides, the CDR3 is TGCGCCAGCAGCTTGGAAGACTCCCATACCGACGAGCAGTACTTC. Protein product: CASSLEDSHTDEQYF.

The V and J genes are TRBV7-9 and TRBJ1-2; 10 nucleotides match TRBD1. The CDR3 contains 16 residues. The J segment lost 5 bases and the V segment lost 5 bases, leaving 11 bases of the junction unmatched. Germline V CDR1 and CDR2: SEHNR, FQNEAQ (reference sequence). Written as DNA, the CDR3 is TGTGCCAGCAGCCGGACCGGGACAGGGGATAGGTATGGCTACACCTTC. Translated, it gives CASSRTGTGDRYGYTF.

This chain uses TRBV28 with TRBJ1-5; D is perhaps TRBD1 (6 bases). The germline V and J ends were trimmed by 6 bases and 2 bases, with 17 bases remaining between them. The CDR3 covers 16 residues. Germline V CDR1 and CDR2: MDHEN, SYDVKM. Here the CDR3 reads CASRPEQGSRNQPQHF. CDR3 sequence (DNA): TGTGCCAGCAGACCCGAACAGGGTAGTCGCAATCAGCCCCAGCATTTT.

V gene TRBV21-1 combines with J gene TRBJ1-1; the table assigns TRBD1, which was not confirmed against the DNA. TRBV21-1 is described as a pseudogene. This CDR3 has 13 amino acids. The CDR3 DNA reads TGTGCCACCCCCCGACAGGGACGGTTCTCAGCTTTCTTT. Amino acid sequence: CATPRQGRFSAFF.